One sample yielded the 2 T cell receptor beta chains listed below, sequenced in a study of blood T cell repertoires in COVID-19. Produced via immunoSEQ multiplex PCR; TCRdb's table is partial and in-frame only. The sample includes around 120,000 clones, about nine tenths of them seen just once. Input material: peripheral blood. The receptors stem from a woman in her seventies with acute or convalescent COVID-19.

Points on this clone: One end of the junction fails to match germline, which may point to a read error. V gene TRBV3-1 (or the pseudogene TRBV3-2) combines with J gene TRBJ2-3; 11 nucleotides line up with TRBD2. The CDR3 spans 12 residues. CDR1 LGHDT and CDR2 YNNKEL come from the germline V gene (reference sequence). CDR3 sequence reads: CATSGGADTQYF. Here the CDR3 DNA reads TGCGCAACTAGCGGGGGTGCAGATACGCAGTATTTT.

The chain has TRBV19 and TRBJ2-6; TRBD2 matches at 10 bases. The CDR3 is 19 residues long. The J segment lost 2 bases and the V segment lost 1 base, leaving 8 bases of the junction unmatched. Germline V gives CDR1 LNHDA, CDR2 SQIVND (reference sequence). The CDR3: CASSIGSSGGAAGANVLTF. Here the CDR3 DNA reads TGTGCCAGTAGTATAGGGTCCAGCGGGGGGGCCGCTGGGGCCAACGTCCTGACTTTC. The variable domain in full, completed from reference TRBV19 and TRBJ2-6, reads DGGITQSPKYLFRKEGQNVTLSCEQNLNHDAMYWYRQDPGQGLRLIYYSQIVNDFQKGDIAEGYSVSREKKESFPLTVTSAQKNPTAFYLCASSIGSSGGAAGANVLTFGAGSRLTVL.